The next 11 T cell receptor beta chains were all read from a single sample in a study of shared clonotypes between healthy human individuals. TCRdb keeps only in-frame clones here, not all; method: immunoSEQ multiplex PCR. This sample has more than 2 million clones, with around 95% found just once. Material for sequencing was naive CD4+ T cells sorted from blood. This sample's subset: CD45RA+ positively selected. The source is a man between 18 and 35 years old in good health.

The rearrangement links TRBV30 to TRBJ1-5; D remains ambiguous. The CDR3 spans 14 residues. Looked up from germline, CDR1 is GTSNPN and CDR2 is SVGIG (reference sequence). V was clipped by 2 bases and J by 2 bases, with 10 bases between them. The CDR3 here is CAWSYSSRNQPQHF. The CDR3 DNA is TGTGCCTGGAGTTACAGTTCCCGCAATCAGCCCCAGCATTTT.

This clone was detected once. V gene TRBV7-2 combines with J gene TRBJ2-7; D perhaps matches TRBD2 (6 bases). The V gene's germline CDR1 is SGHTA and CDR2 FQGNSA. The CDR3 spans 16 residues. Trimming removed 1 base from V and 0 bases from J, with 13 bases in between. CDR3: CASSLVMAGSSYEQYF. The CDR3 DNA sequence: TGTGCCAGCAGCTTAGTGATGGCGGGATCCTCCTACGAGCAGTACTTC.

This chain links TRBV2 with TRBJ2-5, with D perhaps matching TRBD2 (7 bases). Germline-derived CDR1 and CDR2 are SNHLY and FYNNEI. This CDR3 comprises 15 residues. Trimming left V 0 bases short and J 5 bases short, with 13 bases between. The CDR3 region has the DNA TGTGCCAGCAGTGAAGCGGGGGGGCCGTGGGAGACCCAGTACTTC. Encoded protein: CASSEAGGPWETQYF.

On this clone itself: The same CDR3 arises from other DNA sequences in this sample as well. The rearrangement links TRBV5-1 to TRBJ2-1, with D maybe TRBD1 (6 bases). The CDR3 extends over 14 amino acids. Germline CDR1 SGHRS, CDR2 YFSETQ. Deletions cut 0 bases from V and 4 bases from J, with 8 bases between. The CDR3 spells CASSLGQEYNEQFF. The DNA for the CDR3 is TGCGCCAGCAGCTTGGGACAGGAATACAATGAGCAGTTCTTC.

The CDR3 coding sequence is TGCGCCAGCAGCGAACCGGGAGCGGAAAAACTGTTTTTT. This codes for CASSEPGAEKLFF. The rearrangement uses TRBV5-1 and TRBJ1-4; unclear D gene. V was cut by 4 bases and J by 8 bases, with 12 bases left in between. Germline lookup yields CDR1 SGHRS and CDR2 YFSETQ. CDR3 length: 13 amino acids.

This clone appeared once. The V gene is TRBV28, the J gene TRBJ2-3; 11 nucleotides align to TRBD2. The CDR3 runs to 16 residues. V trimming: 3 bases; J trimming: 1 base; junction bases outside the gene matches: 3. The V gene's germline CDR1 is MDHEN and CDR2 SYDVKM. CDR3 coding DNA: TGTGCCAGCAGTTTCTCGACTAGCGGGGGCACAGATACGCAGTATTTT. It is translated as CASSFSTSGGTDTQYF.

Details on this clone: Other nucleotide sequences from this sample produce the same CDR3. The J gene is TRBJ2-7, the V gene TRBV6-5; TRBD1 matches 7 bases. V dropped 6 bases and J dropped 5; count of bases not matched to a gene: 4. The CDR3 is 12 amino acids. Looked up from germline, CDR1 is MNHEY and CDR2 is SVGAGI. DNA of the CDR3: TGTGCCAGCAGCCGACAGGGTAACGAGCAGTACTTC. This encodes CASSRQGNEQYF.

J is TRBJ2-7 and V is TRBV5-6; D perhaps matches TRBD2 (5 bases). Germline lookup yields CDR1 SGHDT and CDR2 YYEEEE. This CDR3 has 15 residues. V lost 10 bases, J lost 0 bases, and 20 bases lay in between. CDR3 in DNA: TGTGCCGGTCGCGGGTCTCGGGCGAACTCCTACGAGCAGTACTTC. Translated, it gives CAGRGSRANSYEQYF.

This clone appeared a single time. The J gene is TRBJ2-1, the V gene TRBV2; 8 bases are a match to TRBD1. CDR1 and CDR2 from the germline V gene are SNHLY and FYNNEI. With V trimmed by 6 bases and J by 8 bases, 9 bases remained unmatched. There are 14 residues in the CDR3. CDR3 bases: TGTGCCAGCAGGGACAGGGAAAGTCTTGATGAGCAGTTCTTC. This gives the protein CASRDRESLDEQFF.

DNA of the CDR3: TGTGCCAGCAGAATCACAGGGAAGGACGCTGAAGCTTTCTTT. Translated, it gives CASRITGKDAEAFF. The chain is built from TRBV7-9 and TRBJ1-1, with D maybe TRBD1 (6 bases). The CDR3 runs 14 residues. V lost 6 bases and J 6 bases, leaving 17 bases between the germline ends. Germline CDR1 reads SEHNR; CDR2 reads FQNEAQ (reference sequence).

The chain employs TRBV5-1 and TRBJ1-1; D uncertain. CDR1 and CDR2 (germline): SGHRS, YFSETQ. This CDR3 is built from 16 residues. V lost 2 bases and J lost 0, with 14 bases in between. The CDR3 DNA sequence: TGCGCCAGCAGCTTCATGGCGAGCGGGGTGAACACTGAAGCTTTCTTT. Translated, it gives CASSFMASGVNTEAFF.